The 20 T cell receptor beta chains reported below all come from one sample, sequenced in a study of response to subunit inactivated influenza vaccine. TCRdb reanalysed the RT-PCR reads using MiXCR and keeps one entry per CDR3 protein. The table includes some 540,000 distinct CDR3 sequences, around 25% detected once. These data were likewise used in another study, on T cells expressing NK-cell markers. That paper notes: Libraries used 5'RACE template switching adding universal primer site and UMIs.

Here the sequenced sample was CD4+ T cells sorted from PBMCs, taken 11 to 12 days after vaccination. Source of these receptors: a man aged 45-65 years who received an inactivated influenza vaccine.

There are a few counts of this clonotype. This chain connects TRBV25-1 to TRBJ2-2, with 9 bases matching TRBD1. The CDR3 covers 18 residues. In germline, CDR1 is MGHDK, CDR2 SYGVNS. With V trimmed by 2 bases and J by 1 base, 8 bases remained unmatched. The CDR3 protein is CASSENLGTGLNTGELFF. Written as DNA, the CDR3 is TGTGCCAGCAGTGAAAATCTTGGGACAGGGTTGAACACCGGGGAGCTGTTTTTT.

V usage is TRBV6-2 or TRBV6-3 and J usage is TRBJ1-1; TRBD1 agrees at 7 bases. V dropped 7 bases and J dropped 6; count of bases not matched to a gene: 5. Germline CDR1 MNHEY, CDR2 SVGEGT. CDR3 size: 12 residues. The CDR3 protein is CASTTGLAEAFF. CDR3 bases: TGTGCCAGCACGACAGGGCTGGCTGAAGCTTTCTTT.

The rearrangement uses TRBV12-3 or TRBV12-4 and TRBJ2-3; TRBD1 aligns across 9 bases. The trim removed 4 bases at V and 4 bases at J, leaving 12 bases unmatched. The CDR3 is 17 residues long. CDR3 nucleotides: TGTGCCAGCAGTTCCGGGACAGGGCTCGTTTTCGCAGATACGCAGTATTTT. Protein: CASSSGTGLVFADTQYF.

This clonotype was seen a single time. V is TRBV28 and J is TRBJ1-5, with 8 bases fitting TRBD1. CDR1 and CDR2 from the germline V gene are MDHEN and SYDVKM. J gave up 8 bases and V 4 bases, and 13 bases lay outside the gene matches. This CDR3 region has 16 residues. CDR3 amino acids: CASSSGDQGAGKPQHF. The DNA of the CDR3 is TGTGCCAGCAGTTCTGGTGACCAGGGGGCCGGGAAGCCCCAGCATTTT.

This chain uses TRBV4-2 with TRBJ2-7; 8 bases map to TRBD2. The V segment lost 6 bases and the J segment 4 bases; nucleotides outside the gene matches: 11. The CDR3 covers 15 residues. Germline V CDR1 and CDR2: LGHNA, YNFKEQ. The CDR3 nucleotides are TGTGCCAGCAGGGGGGGTGTAGCGGGAACATACGAGCAGTACTTC. Protein: CASRGGVAGTYEQYF.

This clonotype was seen only a few times. The V call is TRBV3-1, the J call TRBJ2-6; D might be TRBD2 (5 bases). Trimming removed 4 bases at V and 0 bases at J, with 16 bases between. The CDR3 is 18 residues long. The germline CDR1 and CDR2 sequences are LGHDT and YNNKEL (reference sequence). This CDR3 reads CASSLGVSRPSGANVLTF. As DNA, the CDR3 is TGTGCCAGCAGCCTCGGGGTCAGCCGTCCCTCTGGGGCCAACGTCCTGACTTTC.

The V and J genes are TRBV29-1 and TRBJ2-3; TRBD2 might be the D (7 bases). Looked up from germline, CDR1 is SQVTM and CDR2 is ANQGSEA. The CDR3 sequence is 14 residues long. Trimming pared 3 bases from V and 7 bases from J, leaving 17 bases between. Written as DNA, the CDR3 is TGCAGCGTTGATCGCTGGGGGGGGCCCAATACGCAGTATTTT. This sequence encodes CSVDRWGGPNTQYF.

This clonotype appeared once. The chain recombines TRBV18 with TRBJ2-1; TRBD2 matches at 8 bases. The germline CDR1 and CDR2 sequences are KGHSH and LQKENI. Trimming at V came to 4 bases and at J to 9 bases, leaving 11 bases not matched to a gene. The CDR3 covers 15 residues. For the CDR3, the DNA is TGTGCCAGCTCACTGCGCGGGACTAGTTTACTTGAGCAGTTCTTC. It translates to CASSLRGTSLLEQFF.

The chain recombines TRBV5-4 with TRBJ2-3; TRBD2 aligns across 10 bases. The CDR3 contains 17 residues. Per the germline V gene, CDR1 is SGHNT and CDR2 is YYREEE (reference sequence). With V trimmed by 5 bases and J by 3 bases, 12 bases remained unmatched. The CDR3 coding sequence is TGTGCCAGCAGGTATCGTGGTAGCGGGAGGAGTACAGATACGCAGTATTTT. Its translation is CASRYRGSGRSTDTQYF.

This clonotype was detected only a few times. The CDR3 protein is CAISDLADTQYF. The CDR3 DNA reads TGTGCCATCAGTGACCTTGCAGATACGCAGTATTTT. The rearrangement uses TRBV10-3 and TRBJ2-3, with no clear D. This CDR3 spans 12 amino acids. Trimming removed 3 bases at V and 4 bases at J, with 5 bases between. The germline gives CDR1 ENHRY, CDR2 SYGVKD.

The gene calls are TRBV14 and TRBJ2-5, with D maybe TRBD2 (6 bases). This CDR3 is built from 16 residues. Trimming took 4 bases from V and 5 from J, leaving 20 bases between them. Germline-derived CDR1 and CDR2 are SGHDN and FVKESK. CDR3 in amino acids: CASSRWPGDPPETQYF. The CDR3 DNA is TGTGCCAGCAGCCGATGGCCGGGGGACCCTCCTGAGACCCAGTACTTC.

The chain has TRBV7-2 and TRBJ2-2; no definite D call. The CDR3 is 13 amino acids. Germline CDR1 reads SGHTA; CDR2 reads FQGNSA. Trimming removed 5 bases from V and 7 bases from J, with 11 bases in between. This CDR3 reads CASSPMSDGELFF. Here the CDR3 DNA reads TGTGCCAGCAGCCCTATGTCGGACGGGGAGCTGTTTTTT.

This chain links TRBV7-8 with TRBJ2-1; 8 positions match TRBD1. From germline, CDR1 is SGHVS and CDR2 FQNEAQ. The J segment lost 3 bases and the V segment lost 8 bases, leaving 9 bases of the junction unmatched. The CDR3 length is 15 residues. The CDR3 DNA reads as TGTGCCAGCCGACCGACAGGGGTGGTCTACAATGAGCAGTTCTTC. This gives the protein CASRPTGVVYNEQFF.

This clonotype came up many times. The CDR3 nucleotides read TGCGCCAGCAGCCTGGACGGGACAGGGCTCTACGAGCAGTACTTC. This translates into CASSLDGTGLYEQYF. The V and J genes are TRBV5-1 and TRBJ2-7; 9 nucleotides line up with TRBD1. CDR3 length equals 15 residues. The V and J ends lost 4 bases and 3 bases, in that order; junction bases with no gene match: 8. Germline V gene data show CDR1 as SGHRS and CDR2 as YFSETQ.

The chain joins TRBV5-5 to TRBJ2-1; TRBD1 is a possible D gene (6 bases). Germline CDR1 and CDR2: SGHKS and YYEKEE (reference sequence). This CDR3 contains 15 residues. V was pared by 5 bases and J by 1 base, with 13 bases between. The CDR3 DNA sequence: TGTGCCAGCAGGGCCGGGACACCTTCCTACAATGAGCAGTTCTTC. It specifies CASRAGTPSYNEQFF.

This chain connects TRBV6-2 or TRBV6-3 to TRBJ2-7, with D possibly being TRBD2 (7 bases). The V gene's germline CDR1 is MNHEY and CDR2 SVGEGT. V lost 6 bases and J lost 0, with 9 bases in between. The CDR3 is 13 residues long. CDR3 coding DNA: TGTGCCAGCAGAGGGGGGGACTCCTACGAGCAGTACTTC. Encoded protein: CASRGGDSYEQYF.

The rearrangement uses TRBV5-1 and TRBJ1-1; D is uncertain. V gave up 9 bases and J gave up 5 bases, with 17 bases separating them. Germline loops: CDR1 SGHRS, CDR2 YFSETQ. The CDR3 is 13 amino acids. The CDR3 bases are TGCGCCACTAGAACCCCCAAAGGGACTGAAGCTTTCTTT. Its protein product is CATRTPKGTEAFF.

This clonotype was counted a few times. The chain has TRBV30 and TRBJ2-1, with D unclear. In germline, CDR1 is GTSNPN, CDR2 SVGIG (reference sequence). V lost 4 bases to trimming and J lost 0 bases, with 13 bases between them. CDR3 length: 15 amino acids. CDR3 coding DNA: TGTGCCTGGATGCTTAGGTCCAGCTCCTACAATGAGCAGTTCTTC. Residues: CAWMLRSSSYNEQFF.

This clonotype was counted a few times. V gene TRBV3-1 combines with J gene TRBJ1-1; a possible D gene is TRBD1 (5 bases). This CDR3 is built from 16 residues. Trimming removed 1 base at V and 0 bases at J, with 12 bases between. Germline V gene sequence: CDR1 LGHDT, CDR2 YNNKEL (reference sequence). CDR3 residues: CASSQGGRVVNTEAFF. CDR3 nucleotides: TGTGCCAGCAGCCAAGGGGGCAGGGTCGTGAACACTGAAGCTTTCTTT.

The V and J genes are TRBV9 and TRBJ2-1, with D tentatively TRBD2 (5 bases). The length of the CDR3 is 15 residues. Germline V gives CDR1 SGDLS, CDR2 YYNGEE. Trimming left V 0 bases short and J 0 bases short, with 7 bases between. The CDR3 loop reads CASSVERDSYNEQFF. CDR3 in DNA: TGTGCCAGCAGCGTAGAGAGGGACTCCTACAATGAGCAGTTCTTC. Based on the CDR3 plus reference TRBV9 and TRBJ2-1, the full variable domain is DSGVTQTPKHLITATGQRVTLRCSPRSGDLSVYWYQQSLDQGLQFLIQYYNGEERAKGNILERFSAQQFPDLHSELNLSSLELGDSALYFCASSVERDSYNEQFFGPGTRLTVL.